The rows below give T cell receptor beta chains drawn from one sample of a study of CD8 T cells in Susac syndrome. TCRdb re-called the immunoSEQ multiplex PCR reads through MiXCR, storing one row per CDR3 protein. The sample has 170,000 or so distinct CDR3 sequences, roughly 95% seen once. Specimen: CD4+ T cells from PBMCs. The receptors were sampled from a human donor with Susac syndrome. Each CDR3 is given with its conserved first and last residue. Each record gives: D gene, CDR3 length, J gene, V gene, clone size, CDR3 DNA, CDR3 protein. The D gene is left open where the match is weak. Part of the rows lack a size; the others show once, few, many or a class for expanded clones.

D: NA; length: 17; J: TRBJ2-6; V: TRBV30; size: NA; DNA: TGTGCCTGGAGTAAAGGGACGGTCCGGACTGGGGCCAACGTCCTGACTTTC; CDR3: CAWSKGTVRTGANVLTF
D: NA; length: 13; J: TRBJ2-6; V: TRBV2; size: NA; DNA: TGTGCCACTCGACAAAGGGGGGCCAACGTCCTGACTTTC; CDR3: CATRQRGANVLTF
D: NA; length: 13; J: TRBJ2-7; V: TRBV9; size: NA; DNA: TGTGCCAGCAGCGTAACAGGGGGAGGGGAGCAGTACTTC; CDR3: CASSVTGGGEQYF
D: NA; length: 13; J: TRBJ1-2; V: TRBV29-1; size: NA; DNA: TGCAGCGTTGTGTTGGATCCAAGCTATGGCTACACCTTC; CDR3: CSVVLDPSYGYTF
D: TRBD1; length: 14; J: TRBJ1-2; V: TRBV5-4; size: NA; DNA: TGTGCCAGCAGCCGTAGGACAGGGGAAGATGGCTACACCTTC; CDR3: CASSRRTGEDGYTF
D: NA; length: 20; J: TRBJ2-6; V: TRBV15; size: NA; DNA: TGTGCCACCAGCAGAGACGGAGGGTTCTCATATAAGCCGGGGGCCAACGTCCTGACTTTC; CDR3: CATSRDGGFSYKPGANVLTF
D: TRBD1; length: 15; J: TRBJ1-2; V: TRBV30; size: NA; DNA: TGTGCCTGGAGTAGGACCGACAGGGCCCACTATGGCTACACCTTC; CDR3: CAWSRTDRAHYGYTF
D: NA; length: 13; J: TRBJ1-1; V: TRBV29-1; size: NA; DNA: TGCAGCGTTAAGGACAGAATGAACACTGAAGCTTTCTTT; CDR3: CSVKDRMNTEAFF
D: TRBD1; length: 14; J: TRBJ2-7; V: TRBV6-5; size: once; DNA: TGTGCCAGCAGAGGACAGGGGAGCTCCTACGAGCAGTACTTC; CDR3: CASRGQGSSYEQYF
D: NA; length: 17; J: TRBJ1-5; V: TRBV6-2/TRBV6-3; size: NA; DNA: TGTGCCAGCAGTTCGCTGCTCTTCCAGGGATTCCATCAGCCCCAGCATTTT; CDR3: CASSSLLFQGFHQPQHF
D: NA; length: 12; J: TRBJ1-5; V: TRBV19; size: NA; DNA: TGTGCCAGTAGTGCCCAGATAGAGCCCCAGCATTTT; CDR3: CASSAQIEPQHF
D: NA; length: 14; J: TRBJ1-1; V: TRBV3-1; size: NA; DNA: TGTGCCAGCAGCCTCAACGGGTGGGGCACTGAAGCTTTCTTT; CDR3: CASSLNGWGTEAFF
D: NA; length: 14; J: TRBJ1-2; V: TRBV20-1; size: NA; DNA: TGCAGTGCTGGGGGAACTGTTACAAGGGATGGCTACACCTTC; CDR3: CSAGGTVTRDGYTF
D: NA; length: 15; J: TRBJ2-6; V: TRBV25-1; size: NA; DNA: TGTGCCAGCCTTAAAGAGAGCGCTGGGGCCAACGTCCTGACTTTC; CDR3: CASLKESAGANVLTF
D: NA; length: 14; J: TRBJ1-1; V: TRBV5-6; size: NA; DNA: TGTGCCAGCAGCGCACCGGGACGGAGGGCTGAAGCTTTCTTT; CDR3: CASSAPGRRAEAFF
D: NA; length: 15; J: TRBJ2-3; V: TRBV20-1; size: NA; DNA: TGCAGTGCTGCGGGGACAGCTAGTAGCACAGATACGCAGTATTTT; CDR3: CSAAGTASSTDTQYF
D: NA; length: 15; J: TRBJ2-6; V: TRBV27; size: NA; DNA: TGTGCCAGCAGTTTAGGAGGGGACGGGGCCAACGTCCTGACTTTC; CDR3: CASSLGGDGANVLTF
D: NA; length: 12; J: TRBJ2-1; V: TRBV6-2/TRBV6-3; size: NA; DNA: TGTGCCGGCGGTAGGAGCTACAATGAGCAGTTCTTC; CDR3: CAGGRSYNEQFF
D: TRBD2; length: 16; J: TRBJ2-1; V: TRBV3-1; size: NA; DNA: TGTGCCAGCAGCCAAGGCGTCCTTGGCGGGAGCAATGAGCAGTTCTTC; CDR3: CASSQGVLGGSNEQFF
D: NA; length: 15; J: TRBJ2-1; V: TRBV12-3/TRBV12-4; size: NA; DNA: TGTGCCAGCAGCCCGGACGGGATAGTCTACAATGAGCAGTTCTTC; CDR3: CASSPDGIVYNEQFF
D: NA; length: 14; J: TRBJ1-2; V: TRBV7-2; size: NA; DNA: TGTGCCAGCAGCTTAGGAAATAGGGACTATGGCTACACCTTC; CDR3: CASSLGNRDYGYTF
D: NA; length: 13; J: TRBJ2-7; V: TRBV20-1; size: NA; DNA: TGCAGTGCTAGAGATTTGCCCTCCTACGAGCAGTACTTC; CDR3: CSARDLPSYEQYF
D: NA; length: 12; J: TRBJ1-2; V: TRBV30; size: NA; DNA: TGTGCCTGGAGTCTGATCAGGGGTGGCTACACCTTC; CDR3: CAWSLIRGGYTF
D: TRBD1; length: 16; J: TRBJ1-5; V: TRBV15; size: NA; DNA: TGTGCCACCAGCGCCGATGGGACAGACCACAATCAGCCCCAGCATTTT; CDR3: CATSADGTDHNQPQHF
D: TRBD1; length: 13; J: TRBJ2-1; V: TRBV24-1; size: NA; DNA: TGTGCCACCAGTGATAGTCCTGGGACAGGGACCATCTTC; CDR3: CATSDSPGTGTIF
D: TRBD1; length: 15; J: TRBJ2-1; V: TRBV10-3; size: NA; DNA: TGTGCCATCAGTGAGGCTAAGACAGGGATGGACGAGCAGTTCTTC; CDR3: CAISEAKTGMDEQFF
D: NA; length: 11; J: TRBJ1-2; V: TRBV29-1; size: NA; DNA: TGCAGCGTTGAAGTGGGCACTGGCTACACCTTC; CDR3: CSVEVGTGYTF
D: NA; length: 15; J: TRBJ2-3; V: TRBV6-5; size: once; DNA: TGTGCCAGCAGCCCCACCTTTAGCGGTGCAAACGCGATCCATTTT; CDR3: CASSPTFSGANAIHF
D: NA; length: 15; J: TRBJ2-3; V: TRBV20-1; size: NA; DNA: TGCAGTGCTTCCTCGCCCAGCGTCCGCACAGATACGCAGTATTTT; CDR3: CSASSPSVRTDTQYF
D: TRBD1; length: 16; J: TRBJ2-5; V: TRBV7-2; size: NA; DNA: TGTGCCAGCAGCCTTAGTAGGGGACAGGGGTCCCGAACCCAGTACTTC; CDR3: CASSLSRGQGSRTQYF
D: NA; length: 12; J: TRBJ2-3; V: TRBV20-1; size: NA; DNA: TGCAGTGCAATCTCCCCCAGGGATACGCAGTATTTT; CDR3: CSAISPRDTQYF
D: NA; length: 15; J: TRBJ2-7; V: TRBV28; size: NA; DNA: TGTGCCAGCCTCCCCCTCCAGGGACGGAGGTACGAGCAGTACTTC; CDR3: CASLPLQGRRYEQYF
D: NA; length: 16; J: TRBJ2-1; V: TRBV6-1; size: NA; DNA: TGTGCCAGCAGGTCCCTAGCAGGCAGCTCCTACAATGAGCAGTTCTTC; CDR3: CASRSLAGSSYNEQFF
D: NA; length: 11; J: TRBJ2-1; V: TRBV20-1; size: NA; DNA: TGCAGTGCTAAGATAGTCCAAGAGCAGTTCTTC; CDR3: CSAKIVQEQFF
D: TRBD1; length: 14; J: TRBJ1-6; V: TRBV7-2; size: NA; DNA: TGTGCCAGCAGCCCACAGGGGAATAATTCACCCCTCCACTTT; CDR3: CASSPQGNNSPLHF
D: TRBD1; length: 14; J: TRBJ1-1; V: TRBV28; size: NA; DNA: TGTGCCAGCAGACCGCCGGGACAGGGGGCTGAAGCTTTCTTT; CDR3: CASRPPGQGAEAFF
D: NA; length: 13; J: TRBJ2-7; V: TRBV6-2/TRBV6-3; size: NA; DNA: TGTGCCAGCAGTTCAGCAGGGGACTACGAGCAGTACTTC; CDR3: CASSSAGDYEQYF
D: TRBD1; length: 16; J: TRBJ2-5; V: TRBV9; size: NA; DNA: TGTGCCAGCAGCGTAGGTAACAGGGGTATGGGAGAGACCCAGTACTTC; CDR3: CASSVGNRGMGETQYF
D: NA; length: 13; J: TRBJ2-1; V: TRBV14; size: few; DNA: TGTGCCAGCAGCCAAGTAATTGGGAATGAGCAGTTCTTC; CDR3: CASSQVIGNEQFF
D: NA; length: 15; J: TRBJ2-5; V: TRBV4-2; size: NA; DNA: TGTGCCAGCAGCCAAGATGGGGACTTTCCAGAGACCCAGTACTTC; CDR3: CASSQDGDFPETQYF
D: TRBD1; length: 14; J: TRBJ1-2; V: TRBV6-6; size: NA; DNA: TGTGCCAGCAGTTCCGTAAACAGGGGGCATGGCTACACCTTC; CDR3: CASSSVNRGHGYTF
D: TRBD2; length: 15; J: TRBJ2-3; V: TRBV30; size: NA; DNA: TGTGCCTGGAGGCGGGAGGGGCTGAGCACAGATACGCAGTATTTT; CDR3: CAWRREGLSTDTQYF
D: NA; length: 11; J: TRBJ1-1; V: TRBV29-1; size: NA; DNA: TGCAGCGTGGGATGGAACACTGAAGCTTTCTTT; CDR3: CSVGWNTEAFF
D: NA; length: 12; J: TRBJ1-5; V: TRBV2; size: NA; DNA: TGTGCCAGCAGTGAAGGGGGTCAGCCCCAGCATTTT; CDR3: CASSEGGQPQHF
D: TRBD2; length: 14; J: TRBJ2-1; V: TRBV25-1; size: NA; DNA: TGTGCCAGTCAAGGGACTAGCGGGAGAGGAGAGCAGTTCTTC; CDR3: CASQGTSGRGEQFF
D: NA; length: 12; J: TRBJ2-1; V: TRBV19; size: NA; DNA: TGTGCCAGTAGTATGCGACTCTATGAGCAGTTCTTC; CDR3: CASSMRLYEQFF
D: TRBD2; length: 15; J: TRBJ2-3; V: TRBV2; size: NA; DNA: TGTGCCAGCAGTGACGACGGGAGGAGGACAGATACGCAGTATTTT; CDR3: CASSDDGRRTDTQYF